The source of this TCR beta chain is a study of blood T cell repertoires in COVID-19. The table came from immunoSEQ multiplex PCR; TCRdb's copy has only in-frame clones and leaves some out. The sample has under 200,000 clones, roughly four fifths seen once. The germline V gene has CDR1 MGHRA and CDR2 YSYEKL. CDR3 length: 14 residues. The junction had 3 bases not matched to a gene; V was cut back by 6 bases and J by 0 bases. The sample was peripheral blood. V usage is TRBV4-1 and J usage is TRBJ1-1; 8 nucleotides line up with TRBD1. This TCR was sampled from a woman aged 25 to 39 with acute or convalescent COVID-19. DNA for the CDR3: TGCGCCAGCAGACTGGACAGGGTGAACACTGAAGCTTTCTTT. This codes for CASRLDRVNTEAFF.